The 28 T cell receptor beta chains in this list originate from one sample, sequenced in a study of cytomegalovirus exposure and HLA in healthy donors. With 60 Vbeta and 13 Jbeta primers, the PCR was carried out. Only in-frame clones appear in the TCRdb table, and some are missing; sequencing was by immunoSEQ multiplex PCR. This table holds around 75,000 clones. The sequenced sample was PBMCs. Source of these receptors: a man aged 45 to 65 in good health and CMV-seropositive.

The V and J genes are TRBV2 and TRBJ1-2, with D unresolved. Trimming removed 4 bases from V and 4 bases from J, with 13 bases in between. Germline CDR1 SNHLY, CDR2 FYNNEI. The CDR3 length is 14 residues. The CDR3 sequence is CASSGQVSLYGYTF. The DNA for the CDR3 is TGTGCCAGCAGTGGGCAGGTTTCCCTCTATGGCTACACCTTC.

The chain joins TRBV19 to TRBJ2-3, with TRBD1 matching 7 bases. Trimming took 5 bases from V and 1 from J; bases not matched to a gene: 9. Germline lookup yields CDR1 LNHDA and CDR2 SQIVND (reference sequence). The CDR3 length is 16 residues. The DNA of the CDR3 is TGTGCCAGTAGTCCCCCCGGAACAGGGGGCACAGATACGCAGTATTTT. It encodes CASSPPGTGGTDTQYF.

The V and J genes are TRBV7-9 and TRBJ1-4; maybe TRBD1 (5 bases). The CDR3 is made up of 17 amino acids. Trimming removed 0 bases at V and 6 bases at J, with 17 bases between. Germline V CDR1 and CDR2: SEHNR, FQNEAQ (reference sequence). This CDR3 is CASSLALSGEVYEKLFF. CDR3 nucleotides: TGTGCCAGCAGCTTAGCGCTATCGGGGGAGGTATATGAAAAACTGTTTTTT.

The chain couples TRBV11-3 to TRBJ1-1; tentatively, D is TRBD1 (5 bases). Between the trimmed V and J ends, which lost 0 bases and 1 base, there was a span of 6 bases. This CDR3 region has 14 residues. CDR1 SGHNT and CDR2 YENEEA come from the germline V gene. The CDR3, as DNA: TGTGCCAGCAGCTTAGAGACAGCGAACACTGAAGCTTTCTTT. This encodes CASSLETANTEAFF.

CDR3 protein: CAWTRDRVETQYF. In DNA form, the CDR3 reads TGTGCCTGGACTCGAGACAGGGTGGAGACCCAGTACTTC. The J gene is TRBJ2-5, the V gene TRBV30; 7 positions match TRBD1. The junction had 7 bases not matched to a gene; V was cut back by 4 bases and J by 5 bases. The germline V gene has CDR1 GTSNPN and CDR2 SVGIG (reference sequence). The CDR3 sequence is 13 residues long.

The chain joins TRBV11-3 to TRBJ2-3; 9 bases match TRBD1. The CDR3 is 15 amino acids. CDR1 is SGHNT, CDR2 YENEEA, per germline. The ends lost 6 bases at V and 5 bases at J; junction bases unmatched: 9. CDR3 residues: CASSPRTGVEDTQYF. The CDR3 DNA reads as TGTGCCAGCAGTCCACGGACAGGGGTGGAAGATACGCAGTATTTT. Supplemented by reference TRBV11-3 and TRBJ2-3, the full variable domain reads EAGVVQSPRYKIIEKKQPVAFWCNPISGHNTLYWYLQNLGQGPELLIRYENEEAVDDSQLPKDRFSAERLKGVDSTLKIQPAELGDSAVYLCASSPRTGVEDTQYFGPGTRLTVL.

The chain recombines TRBV19 with TRBJ1-5; D gene ambiguous. The CDR3 contains 15 residues. V lost 4 bases to trimming and J lost 0 bases, with 10 bases between them. Germline lookup yields CDR1 LNHDA and CDR2 SQIVND (reference sequence). CDR3 sequence (DNA): TGTGCCAGTAGTAAACAGCCGAATAGCAATCAGCCCCAGCATTTT. The encoded protein is CASSKQPNSNQPQHF.

The rearrangement uses TRBV29-1 and TRBJ2-5; TRBD2 is a possible D gene (5 bases). The CDR3 loop spans 13 amino acids. The germline V gene encodes CDR1 SQVTM and CDR2 ANQGSEA. V lost 5 bases, J lost 2 bases, and 12 bases lay in between. The CDR3 DNA reads TGCAGCGTTCAGTGGAGGTCACAAGAGACCCAGTACTTC. Amino acids: CSVQWRSQETQYF. The variable domain in full, with the rest retrieved from reference TRBV29-1 and TRBJ2-5, is SAVISQKPSRDICQRGTSLTIQCQVDSQVTMMFWYRQQPGQSLTLIATANQGSEATYESGFVIDKFPISRPNLTFSTLTVSNMSPEDSSIYLCSVQWRSQETQYFGPGTRLLVL.

The chain recombines TRBV18 with TRBJ1-2; TRBD1 agrees at 7 bases. Germline values: CDR1 KGHSH, CDR2 LQKENI. The CDR3 totals 17 residues. J was trimmed by 5 bases and V by 3 bases; bases with no gene match: 15. The CDR3 DNA follows: TGTGCCAGCTCACCGCCCGACAGGGCCCCAAGAGGTTATGGCTACACCTTC. It encodes CASSPPDRAPRGYGYTF. The full variable domain, rest sourced from reference TRBV18 and TRBJ1-2, is NAGVMQNPRHLVRRRGQEARLRCSPMKGHSHVYWYRQLPEEGLKFMVYLQKENIIDESGMPKERFSAEFPKEGPSILRIQQVVRGDSAAYFCASSPPDRAPRGYGYTFGSGTRLTVV.

CDR3 in DNA: TGTGCCAGCAGTGTTTCCCACTACGGCGGCGGGGAGCTGTTTTTT. Its protein product is CASSVSHYGGGELFF. The chain combines TRBV2 with TRBJ2-2; D remains unclear. There are 15 residues in the CDR3. Trimming cost V 4 bases and J 7 bases, with 16 bases left between them. CDR1 is SNHLY and CDR2 is FYNNEI in the germline V gene.

This sequence joins TRBV7-9 and TRBJ2-4; 9 nucleotides match TRBD2. CDR1 is SEHNR, CDR2 FQNEAQ, per germline (reference sequence). The CDR3 consists of 18 residues. The V gene end was trimmed by 5 bases and the J gene end by 0 bases; junction bases not matched to a gene: 11. The CDR3 nucleotides are TGTGCCAGCAGCCCTGAGCCCGGGACTAGCATAGCCAAAAACATTCAGTACTTC. As protein: CASSPEPGTSIAKNIQYF.

The chain combines TRBV5-1 with TRBJ1-1; D may be TRBD1 (6 bases). The CDR3 runs 12 residues. Germline loops: CDR1 SGHRS, CDR2 YFSETQ. V lost 5 bases, J lost 5 bases, and 10 bases lay in between. CDR3 sequence reads: CASRWGRTEAFF. In DNA, the CDR3 is TGCGCCAGCAGGTGGGGGCGGACTGAAGCTTTCTTT.

The V gene is TRBV4-1, the J gene TRBJ1-2; the D gene is possibly TRBD1 (6 bases). Germline CDR1 MGHRA, CDR2 YSYEKL. Trimming left V 1 base short and J 4 bases short, with 16 bases between. The CDR3 runs to 16 residues. The CDR3 DNA sequence: TGCGCCAGCAGCCAAGGTCTGGCAGGGGCCTCCTATGGCTACACCTTC. Amino acids: CASSQGLAGASYGYTF.

CDR3 DNA sequence: TGCGCCAGCAGCTTGGTACAGGGATGGGGCACTGAAGCTTTCTTT. This translates into CASSLVQGWGTEAFF. The chain joins TRBV5-1 to TRBJ1-1, with D tentatively TRBD1 (6 bases). The CDR3 is 15 amino acids. V lost 0 bases, J lost 4 bases, and 13 bases lay in between. CDR1 is SGHRS, CDR2 YFSETQ, per germline.

The chain employs TRBV14 and TRBJ1-3; 9 bases line up with TRBD1. V shed 4 bases, J shed 4 bases, and the junction held 11 bases outside the gene matches. This CDR3 region has 17 residues. Germline V gene data show CDR1 as SGHDN and CDR2 as FVKESK. This CDR3 is CASSRHWDRVSGNTIYF. In DNA, the CDR3 is TGTGCCAGCAGCCGACATTGGGACAGGGTATCAGGAAACACCATATATTTT.

The V gene is TRBV5-1, the J gene TRBJ1-5; perhaps TRBD1 as D (5 bases). The CDR3 has 15 amino acids. The ends were cut back, 2 bases at V and 1 base at J, with 10 bases in the middle. Germline values: CDR1 SGHRS, CDR2 YFSETQ. For the CDR3, the DNA is TGCGCCAGCAGCTTTCGGGGGGGGAGCAATCAGCCCCAGCATTTT. Protein: CASSFRGGSNQPQHF.

As concerns this clone: This specimen includes other DNA sequences encoding the same CDR3. The rearrangement uses TRBV27 and TRBJ1-1; the D gene is possibly TRBD1 (5 bases). Germline V CDR1 and CDR2: MNHEY, SMNVEV (reference sequence). CDR3 length equals 14 residues. The V and J ends lost 2 bases and 4 bases respectively, with 11 bases between them. The CDR3 here is CASSLRGGSTEAFF. CDR3 DNA sequence: TGTGCCAGCAGTTTACGGGGGGGTTCCACTGAAGCTTTCTTT.

The DNA for the CDR3 is TGTGCCAGCAGTGGATCTGTAAGGGGTACTAATGAAAAACTGTTTTTT. Translation: CASSGSVRGTNEKLFF. The chain couples TRBV6-1 to TRBJ1-4; maybe TRBD1 (5 bases). The CDR3 sequence is 16 residues long. Trimming cost V 4 bases and J 2 bases, with 14 bases left between them. Looked up from germline, CDR1 is MNHNS and CDR2 is SASEGT.

The V and J genes are TRBV5-1 and TRBJ1-1; TRBD1 matches 7 bases. CDR1 is SGHRS, CDR2 YFSETQ, per germline. J gave up 4 bases and V 5 bases, and 11 bases lay outside the gene matches. The CDR3 runs to 15 residues. The CDR3 bases are TGCGCCAGCAGTCAGACAGGGAGTATGAGCACTGAAGCTTTCTTT. Its protein is CASSQTGSMSTEAFF.

In DNA form, the CDR3 reads TGTGCCAGCATCCTCCTGGGGGGGAATAATTCACCCCTCCACTTT. Encoded protein: CASILLGGNNSPLHF. This chain joins TRBV6-1 and TRBJ1-6, with a possible D match to TRBD1 (5 bases). CDR1 is MNHNS, CDR2 SASEGT, per germline. V was pared by 7 bases and J by 5 bases, with 15 bases between. This CDR3 is 15 amino acids long.

This chain joins TRBV29-1 and TRBJ1-2; 8 positions match TRBD1. J gave up 0 bases and V 1 base, and 4 bases lay outside the gene matches. The CDR3 loop spans 15 amino acids. Germline assignment: CDR1 SQVTM and CDR2 ANQGSEA. This CDR3 is CSVEGTGIANYGYTF. CDR3 bases: TGCAGCGTTGAAGGGACAGGGATAGCTAACTATGGCTACACCTTC.

This chain joins TRBV28 and TRBJ1-1, with D uncertain. Trimming took off 7 bases at V and 2 bases at J, with 5 bases between the two ends. Germline CDR1 and CDR2: MDHEN and SYDVKM. This CDR3 is built from 11 residues. The CDR3 sequence: CASTLNTEAFF. CDR3 coding DNA: TGTGCCAGCACCCTTAACACTGAAGCTTTCTTT.

The V and J genes are TRBV4-1 and TRBJ2-5; TRBD2 matches at 12 bases. V shed 0 bases, J shed 7 bases, and the junction held 6 bases outside the gene matches. The CDR3 totals 16 residues. Germline V CDR1 and CDR2: MGHRA, YSYEKL. The chain's CDR3 is CASSQDRSSGGVTQYF. The CDR3 coding sequence is TGCGCCAGCAGCCAAGATAGGTCTAGCGGGGGGGTGACCCAGTACTTC.

The rearrangement joins TRBV6-1 to TRBJ2-5; D perhaps matches TRBD2 (6 bases). The germline gives CDR1 MNHNS, CDR2 SASEGT. V was pared by 6 bases and J by 4 bases, with 12 bases between. This CDR3 region has 13 residues. This CDR3 is CASRSRRGETQYF. CDR3 bases: TGTGCCAGCAGGTCAAGGAGGGGAGAGACCCAGTACTTC.

The genes are TRBV10-2 and TRBJ2-2; TRBD2 matches at 9 bases. V lost 10 bases to trimming and J lost 5 bases; unmatched junction nucleotides: 8. Germline assignment: CDR1 WSHSY and CDR2 SAAADI. This CDR3 is built from 14 residues. The CDR3 region is CATVAGAETGELFF. The CDR3 DNA follows: TGCGCCACCGTAGCGGGGGCTGAAACCGGGGAGCTGTTTTTT.

This chain connects TRBV5-1 to TRBJ1-1, with unresolved D. Germline V gene lookup returns CDR1 SGHRS and CDR2 YFSETQ. V lost 2 bases, J lost 1 base, and 12 bases lay in between. This CDR3 region has 15 residues. The CDR3 DNA is TGCGCCAGCAGCTTATACGCCACAGCGAACACTGAAGCTTTCTTT. Residues: CASSLYATANTEAFF.

This sequence joins TRBV6-1 and TRBJ2-5; D not resolved. Trimming left V 8 bases short and J 8 bases short, with 15 bases between. Germline CDR1 reads MNHNS; CDR2 reads SASEGT. This CDR3 has 12 amino acids. CDR3 sequence (DNA): TGTGCCAGCGCCGGGTCCAAACGAACCCAGTACTTC. Protein: CASAGSKRTQYF.

The DNA of the CDR3 is TGTGCCAGCAGTTACTCGGGCAGGGGAACCTACGAGCAGTACTTC. It codes for CASSYSGRGTYEQYF. This chain connects TRBV6-5 to TRBJ2-5, with D tentatively TRBD1 (6 bases). Matching the DNA end better, TRBJ2-7 makes the J call doubtful. This CDR3 comprises 15 residues. Germline loops: CDR1 MNHEY, CDR2 SVGAGI.